This T cell receptor (beta chain) was sequenced in a study of control samples from healthy donors and cancer patients. Assay: immunoSEQ multiplex PCR; the TCRdb copy retains only in-frame clones and omits some. The sample consists of about 140,000 clones, approximately 94% of them appearing once. The CDR3 runs 15 residues. V shed 0 bases and J shed 5 bases, with 12 bases lying between them. Germline CDR1 SGHNT, CDR2 YYREEE (reference sequence). This clonotype originated in a man aged 40-49 years in good health. This chain connects TRBV5-4 to TRBJ2-1; D possibly corresponds to TRBD2 (5 bases). Sequencing was done on a sample of blood. The CDR3 sequence is CASSLGASWDNEQFF. Written as DNA, the CDR3 is TGTGCCAGCAGCTTGGGGGCTAGCTGGGACAATGAGCAGTTCTTC.